The rows below give T cell receptor beta chains drawn from one sample of a study of T cells in localized non-small cell lung cancer. TCRdb keeps only in-frame clones here, not all; method: immunoSEQ multiplex PCR. Of around 83,000 clones listed, about 78% are singletons. The sequences come from PBMCs, collected before any cancer treatment. The receptors were gathered from a man aged 40 to 75 with stage II squamous cell lung carcinoma. The CDR3 runs from the conserved cysteine through the conserved F or W. D genes are given only for firm matches. Clone size appears in some rows only: once, few, many, or a class for an expanded clone.

abundance: NA
j_gene: TRBJ2-5
d_gene: NA
v_gene: TRBV5-4
CDR3nt: TGTGCCAGCAGCTTGGAGGCCGTTCAAGAGACCCAGTACTTC
CDR3aa: CASSLEAVQETQYF

abundance: NA
j_gene: TRBJ2-5
d_gene: NA
v_gene: TRBV7-3
CDR3nt: TGTGCCAGCAGCTTAGAGGTTGGGCGGACCCAGTACTTC
CDR3aa: CASSLEVGRTQYF

abundance: NA
j_gene: TRBJ1-2
d_gene: TRBD1
v_gene: TRBV6-5
CDR3nt: TGTGCCAGCAGGAATCCCGGGACAGGGTATCAGGGCTACACCTTC
CDR3aa: CASRNPGTGYQGYTF

abundance: few
j_gene: TRBJ2-7
d_gene: NA
v_gene: TRBV6-1
CDR3nt: TGTGCCAGCGAGATAGGGAACTACGAGCAGTACTTC
CDR3aa: CASEIGNYEQYF

abundance: NA
j_gene: TRBJ1-5
d_gene: NA
v_gene: TRBV5-1
CDR3nt: TGCGCCAGCAGCTTGTCAGGGACTGGCAATCAGCCCCAGCATTTT
CDR3aa: CASSLSGTGNQPQHF

abundance: once
j_gene: TRBJ2-1
d_gene: NA
v_gene: TRBV28
CDR3nt: TGTGCCAGCAGTTTTGGACTACCCCATAACAATGAGCAGTTCTTC
CDR3aa: CASSFGLPHNNEQFF

abundance: NA
j_gene: TRBJ1-6
d_gene: NA
v_gene: TRBV7-6
CDR3nt: TGTGCCAGCAGCTCAGGGGCAGCAGTGACCTCACCCCTCCACTTT
CDR3aa: CASSSGAAVTSPLHF

abundance: NA
j_gene: TRBJ1-3
d_gene: NA
v_gene: TRBV25-1
CDR3nt: TGTGCCAGCAGGGACAGATACTCTGGAAACACCATATATTTT
CDR3aa: CASRDRYSGNTIYF

abundance: NA
j_gene: TRBJ2-7
d_gene: NA
v_gene: TRBV10-3
CDR3nt: TGTGCCATCGCCGACAGTCTCTCCTACGAGCAGTACTTC
CDR3aa: CAIADSLSYEQYF

abundance: NA
j_gene: TRBJ2-7
d_gene: NA
v_gene: TRBV28
CDR3nt: TGTGCCAGCAGTTTCCGGGACTTTCCCTACGAGCAGTACTTC
CDR3aa: CASSFRDFPYEQYF

abundance: NA
j_gene: TRBJ1-4
d_gene: NA
v_gene: TRBV18
CDR3nt: TGTGCCAGCTCCAGGGGAATGGAAGAAAAACTGTTTTTT
CDR3aa: CASSRGMEEKLFF

abundance: NA
j_gene: TRBJ2-7
d_gene: TRBD1
v_gene: TRBV6-5
CDR3nt: TGTGCCACTTCCGCAGGGACAGGGTACGAGCAGTACTTC
CDR3aa: CATSAGTGYEQYF

abundance: once
j_gene: TRBJ1-2
d_gene: NA
v_gene: TRBV7-8
CDR3nt: TGTGCCAGCAGCTCCCCACGGGGGGGCTACACCTTC
CDR3aa: CASSSPRGGYTF

abundance: NA
j_gene: TRBJ2-1
d_gene: NA
v_gene: TRBV7-3
CDR3nt: TGTGCCAGCAGCTTTTACGGGAGAGGTGAGCAGTTCTTC
CDR3aa: CASSFYGRGEQFF

abundance: NA
j_gene: TRBJ2-7
d_gene: NA
v_gene: TRBV4-1
CDR3nt: TGCGCCAGCAGCCAAGACCCGGGGCTCTCCTACGAGCAGTACTTC
CDR3aa: CASSQDPGLSYEQYF

abundance: NA
j_gene: TRBJ1-6
d_gene: TRBD1
v_gene: TRBV2
CDR3nt: TGTGCCAGCCGGACAGGGGGAGGTAATTCACCCCTCCACTTT
CDR3aa: CASRTGGGNSPLHF

abundance: few
j_gene: TRBJ2-7
d_gene: NA
v_gene: TRBV6-1
CDR3nt: TGTGCCAGCAGTCAATATCGGATCTCCTACGAGCAGTACTTC
CDR3aa: CASSQYRISYEQYF

abundance: NA
j_gene: TRBJ2-2
d_gene: TRBD1
v_gene: TRBV7-2
CDR3nt: TGTGCCAGCAGCTCCCGGGACAGGGTTACCGGGGAGCTGTTTTTT
CDR3aa: CASSSRDRVTGELFF

abundance: NA
j_gene: TRBJ2-7
d_gene: NA
v_gene: TRBV9
CDR3nt: TGTGCCAGCAGCCCCGAGGGGGACTCCTACGAGCAGTACTTC
CDR3aa: CASSPEGDSYEQYF

abundance: NA
j_gene: TRBJ2-1
d_gene: NA
v_gene: TRBV28
CDR3nt: TGTGCCAGCAGTTTATGGAGCGGTGAGCAGTTCTTC
CDR3aa: CASSLWSGEQFF

abundance: NA
j_gene: TRBJ2-2
d_gene: TRBD1
v_gene: TRBV6-5
CDR3nt: TGTGCCAGCAGTTCAACAGGGGGTCGGACCGGGGAGCTGTTTTTT
CDR3aa: CASSSTGGRTGELFF

abundance: NA
j_gene: TRBJ1-3
d_gene: NA
v_gene: TRBV5-4
CDR3nt: TGTGCCAGCAGCTTGGCGGGGGCCTCTGGAAACACCATATATTTT
CDR3aa: CASSLAGASGNTIYF

abundance: NA
j_gene: TRBJ1-1
d_gene: TRBD1
v_gene: TRBV5-1
CDR3nt: TGCGCCAGCACCCTGACAGGGGGCAGGAGCACTGAAGCTTTCTTT
CDR3aa: CASTLTGGRSTEAFF

abundance: NA
j_gene: TRBJ2-7
d_gene: NA
v_gene: TRBV5-6
CDR3nt: TGTGCCAGCAGCTTCCGACAGGAATACTACGAGCAGTACTTC
CDR3aa: CASSFRQEYYEQYF

abundance: once
j_gene: TRBJ2-3
d_gene: NA
v_gene: TRBV10-3
CDR3nt: TGTGCCATCAGAGGCCTCACAGATACGCAGTATTTT
CDR3aa: CAIRGLTDTQYF

abundance: NA
j_gene: TRBJ2-1
d_gene: TRBD1
v_gene: TRBV4-3
CDR3nt: TGCGCCAGCAGCCTCACAGGGGGCGCCGGGAATGAGCAGTTCTTC
CDR3aa: CASSLTGGAGNEQFF

abundance: NA
j_gene: TRBJ2-7
d_gene: TRBD2
v_gene: TRBV2
CDR3nt: TGTGCCAGCAACCCTACTAGCGGGAGGACCTACGAGCAGTACTTC
CDR3aa: CASNPTSGRTYEQYF

abundance: few
j_gene: TRBJ1-4
d_gene: NA
v_gene: TRBV5-5
CDR3nt: TGTGCCAGCAGTGCCGGGGTAGGGGGGCCGGCCCTGGAAAAACTGTTTTTT
CDR3aa: CASSAGVGGPALEKLFF

abundance: NA
j_gene: TRBJ1-6
d_gene: NA
v_gene: TRBV6-6
CDR3nt: TGTGCCAGCAGAGATGGAACACATAATTCACCCCTCCACTTT
CDR3aa: CASRDGTHNSPLHF